This T cell receptor (beta chain) emerged from a study of T-cell reconstitution after alpha-beta-depleted transplantation in children. Study-wide points: Newly produced T cells mostly accounted for T-cell counts and diversity one year post-transplant. Expanded graft clones, several hundred of them, were reportedly the source of alpha-beta T cells about two months after transplant. Day-60 TCRbeta diversity that was high in some patients was derived from surviving recipient T cells and thymic progenitors.

With regard to this clonotype: Its specificity is unknown.

Trimming removed 5 bases from V and 2 bases from J, with 16 bases in between. Germline CDR1 DFQATT, CDR2 SNEGSKA (reference sequence). The CDR3 covers 14 residues. The TCRbeta library was prepared with unique molecular identifiers. MiXCR was run by TCRdb on the PCR reads, yielding one entry per CDR3 protein. This sample yields roughly 570,000 distinct CDR3 sequences, of which more than 20% are seen a single time; around a third belongs to the top ten. J is TRBJ2-7 and V is TRBV20-1, with D perhaps matching TRBD2 (6 bases). This receptor was taken from a boy under two years old with Wiskott-Aldrich syndrome, due to receive a stem cell transplant. The input for sequencing was PBMCs, taken before TCRalphabeta/CD19-depleted stem cell transplant. In DNA form, the CDR3 reads TGCAGTGCTGCCTCCACTTGGGGGGCCTACGAGCAGTACTTC. Translating it yields CSAASTWGAYEQYF.